The entry below gives a single T cell receptor (beta chain) sequence along with its context. Antigen specificity is unknown. Profiling of TCR beta VDJ combinations and CDR3 sequences used genomic DNA as template. TCRdb analysed the reads with MiXCR anew, one entry per CDR3 protein. The data contain some 180,000 distinct CDR3 sequences, 45% to 60% of them singletons. An expansion of CD8+CD57+ cells by flow cytometry had been shown in patients chosen for sequencing. Every patient had severe acquired aplastic anemia. This sample stems from a study of CD8+CD57+ T cells in acquired aplastic anemia. The study, taken as a whole, reports: Patients shared approximately 30 CD8+ CDR3 sequences with controls.

This clonotype was sampled from a human donor with aplastic anemia. Sequenced material: sorted CD4+, CD8+, or CD8+CD57+ T cells (not recorded which) from PBMCs.

The CDR3 region is CSARPGGRSGNTIYF. The CDR3 coding sequence is TGCAGTGCTAGACCCGGTGGGCGCTCTGGAAACACCATATATTTT. The chain has TRBV20-1 and TRBJ1-3; unclear D gene. V lost 2 bases, J lost 0 bases, and 11 bases lay in between. CDR3 length: 15 amino acids. Germline CDR1 is DFQATT and CDR2 is SNEGSKA (reference sequence).